This T cell receptor beta chain was obtained from a study of T cell responses to AZD1222 COVID-19 vaccine. Trimming pared 0 bases from V and 1 base from J, leaving 4 bases between. Per the germline V gene, CDR1 is SGDLS and CDR2 is YYNGEE. The CDR3 is made up of 13 amino acids. Produced via immunoSEQ multiplex PCR; TCRdb's table is partial and in-frame only. This sample has roughly 130,000 clones; over 75% occur once, and the top ten carry 1.5% to 2%. The receptor was isolated from an adult in good health. This material consisted of peripheral blood, taken on day 0 of AZD1222 vaccination. V gene TRBV9 combines with J gene TRBJ1-2; D is unresolved. The CDR3 nucleotides are TGTGCCAGCAGCGTAGACAGTAACTATGGCTACACCTTC. It encodes CASSVDSNYGYTF.